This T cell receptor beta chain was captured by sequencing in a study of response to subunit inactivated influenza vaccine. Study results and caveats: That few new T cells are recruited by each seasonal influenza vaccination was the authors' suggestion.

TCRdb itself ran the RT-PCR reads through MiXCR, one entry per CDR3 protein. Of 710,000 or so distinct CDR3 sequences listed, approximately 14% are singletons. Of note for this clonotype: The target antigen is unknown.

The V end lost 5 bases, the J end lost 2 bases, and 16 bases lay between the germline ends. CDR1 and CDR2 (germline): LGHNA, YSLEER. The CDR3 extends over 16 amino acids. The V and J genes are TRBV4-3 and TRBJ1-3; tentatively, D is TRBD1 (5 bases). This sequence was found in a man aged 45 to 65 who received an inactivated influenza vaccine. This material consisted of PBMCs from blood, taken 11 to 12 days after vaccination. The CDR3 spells CASSFERGSAGNTIYF. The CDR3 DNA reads TGCGCCAGCAGCTTTGAGAGGGGATCAGCTGGAAACACCATATATTTT.